The 21 T cell receptor beta chains in this list originate from one sample, sequenced in a study of cytomegalovirus exposure and HLA in healthy donors. PCR primers comprised 60 Vbeta and 13 Jbeta primers. The protocol was immunoSEQ multiplex PCR, while the TCRdb copy is restricted to in-frame clones and leaves out a portion. The sample holds more than 200,000 clones, 75% to 80% seen once. The sequenced sample consisted of PBMCs. The receptor source for this set is a male donor in good health and CMV-seronegative.

This clone was picked up a small number of times. The rearrangement links TRBV18 to TRBJ1-2; the D gene is possibly TRBD1 (6 bases). Trimming took off 5 bases at V and 0 bases at J, with 13 bases between the two ends. Germline-derived CDR1 and CDR2 are KGHSH and LQKENI. The CDR3 is 15 amino acids. CDR3 region: CASSSVQGANYGYTF. CDR3 bases: TGTGCCAGCTCATCAGTACAGGGAGCTAACTATGGCTACACCTTC.

V gene TRBV10-2 combines with J gene TRBJ2-6; 8 bases map to TRBD2. From germline, CDR1 is WSHSY and CDR2 SAAADI. The trim removed 0 bases at V and 0 bases at J, leaving 1 base unmatched. The CDR3 contains 17 residues. The CDR3: CASSESLADSGANVLTF. In DNA form, the CDR3 reads TGCGCCAGCAGTGAGTCACTAGCGGACTCTGGGGCCAACGTCCTGACTTTC.

The chain combines TRBV28 with TRBJ2-5; 12 nucleotides match TRBD2. The CDR3 contains 16 residues. V shed 6 bases and J 1 base; nucleotides not matched to a gene: 6. Germline lookup yields CDR1 MDHEN and CDR2 SYDVKM. The CDR3: CASSPRTSGAQETQYF. The CDR3 DNA reads as TGTGCCAGCAGCCCCCGGACTAGCGGGGCCCAAGAGACCCAGTACTTC.

The CDR3 sequence: CAISEPRGDTEAFF. The CDR3, as DNA: TGTGCCATCAGTGAGCCCAGGGGAGACACTGAAGCTTTCTTT. The V and J genes are TRBV10-3 and TRBJ1-1, with a possible D match to TRBD1 (6 bases). Per the germline V gene, CDR1 is ENHRY and CDR2 is SYGVKD. The CDR3 consists of 14 residues. Deletions cut 2 bases from V and 3 bases from J, with 10 bases between.

V usage is TRBV7-2 and J usage is TRBJ2-6; no clear D. CDR3 size: 15 residues. Germline CDR1 SGHTA, CDR2 FQGNSA. Trimming left V 3 bases short and J 1 base short, with 7 bases between. The CDR3 sequence is CASSFMSSGANVLTF. DNA of the CDR3: TGTGCCAGCAGCTTTATGTCTTCTGGGGCCAACGTCCTGACTTTC.

The chain uses TRBV27 and TRBJ2-1; no reliable D call. The CDR3 has 12 amino acids. Germline-derived CDR1 and CDR2 are MNHEY and SMNVEV (reference sequence). V was clipped by 3 bases and J by 9 bases, with 9 bases between them. CDR3 in amino acids: CASSFSPREQFF. In DNA form, the CDR3 reads TGTGCCAGCAGTTTCTCTCCTCGTGAGCAGTTCTTC.

The genes are TRBV27 and TRBJ2-5; possible D gene TRBD2, 6 bases. The J call may be in error: the DNA end matches TRBJ2-7 better. The CDR3 runs to 16 residues. Germline lookup yields CDR1 MNHEY and CDR2 SMNVEV (reference sequence). This CDR3 is CASSLSPEGPRAEQYF. Written as DNA, the CDR3 is TGTGCCAGCAGTCTGTCGCCGGAGGGGCCCCGGGCCGAGCAGTACTTC.

V gene TRBV7-2 combines with J gene TRBJ2-3; 9 bases are shared with TRBD1. The germline V gene encodes CDR1 SGHTA and CDR2 FQGNSA. V dropped 5 bases and J dropped 3; count of bases not matched to a gene: 12. This CDR3 region has 17 residues. The CDR3 coding sequence is TGTGCCAGCAGCCAACAATTTCCGGGACAGGGTACAGATACGCAGTATTTT. This sequence encodes CASSQQFPGQGTDTQYF.

The chain carries TRBV4-2 and TRBJ1-1; D perhaps matches TRBD1 (5 bases). The CDR3 length is 16 residues. Germline lookup yields CDR1 LGHNA and CDR2 YNFKEQ. V lost 0 bases, J lost 1 base, and 12 bases lay in between. CDR3 residues: CASSQEGLGGNTEAFF. The CDR3, as DNA: TGTGCCAGCAGCCAAGAGGGGCTCGGGGGGAACACTGAAGCTTTCTTT.

V gene TRBV27 combines with J gene TRBJ2-3, with D possibly being TRBD2 (6 bases). V lost 1 base and J lost 1, with 9 bases in between. CDR3 length equals 15 residues. CDR1 and CDR2 (germline): MNHEY, SMNVEV (reference sequence). For the CDR3, the DNA is TGTGCCAGCAGTTTATTGGCTAGCGGCACAGATACGCAGTATTTT. It specifies CASSLLASGTDTQYF.

The chain links TRBV7-6 to TRBJ1-6; 7 positions match TRBD1. CDR3 size: 16 residues. Germline V gene data show CDR1 as SGHVS and CDR2 as FNYEAQ. With 5 bases clipped from V and 0 bases from J, the junction kept 4 bases outside the gene matches. CDR3 residues: CASSAAGGSYNSPLHF. CDR3 DNA: TGTGCCAGCAGCGCGGCAGGGGGCTCCTATAATTCACCCCTCCACTTT.

This clone was seen a few times. The chain combines TRBV7-2 with TRBJ1-1; D is uncertain. This CDR3 is built from 14 residues. Germline CDR1 SGHTA, CDR2 FQGNSA. V was cut by 5 bases and J by 1 base, with 11 bases left in between. The CDR3 loop reads CASSRGRGNTEAFF. The CDR3, as DNA: TGTGCCAGCAGCCGAGGGCGGGGGAACACTGAAGCTTTCTTT.

In this sample, this clone turned up once. V is TRBV19 and J is TRBJ1-2, with 7 nucleotides matching TRBD1. CDR1 is LNHDA and CDR2 is SQIVND in the germline V gene (reference sequence). The trim removed 3 bases at V and 0 bases at J, leaving 1 base unmatched. The CDR3 totals 14 residues. The CDR3 protein is CASSMDRTNYGYTF. The CDR3 DNA sequence: TGTGCCAGTAGTATGGACAGGACTAACTATGGCTACACCTTC.

This chain links TRBV30 with TRBJ2-3; TRBD2 matches 10 bases. The V segment lost 1 base and the J segment 2 bases; nucleotides outside the gene matches: 9. Germline CDR1 reads GTSNPN; CDR2 reads SVGIG (reference sequence). The CDR3 has 17 amino acids. The CDR3 protein is CAWSGGLTSGVTDTQYF. The DNA for the CDR3 is TGTGCCTGGAGTGGGGGCCTCACTAGCGGGGTCACAGATACGCAGTATTTT.

J is TRBJ1-1 and V is TRBV6-5; D unclear. The ends were cut back, 2 bases at V and 0 bases at J, with 13 bases in the middle. Looked up from germline, CDR1 is MNHEY and CDR2 is SVGAGI. The CDR3 contains 16 residues. The CDR3 DNA sequence: TGTGCCAGCAGTTACCTGGAGGGATTCATGAACACTGAAGCTTTCTTT. The encoded protein is CASSYLEGFMNTEAFF.

This clone was observed a handful of times. V usage is TRBV9 and J usage is TRBJ1-2; TRBD1 matches 7 bases. The V gene end was trimmed by 1 base and the J gene end by 2 bases; junction bases not matched to a gene: 5. CDR3 length: 15 residues. CDR1 is SGDLS and CDR2 is YYNGEE in the germline V gene. CDR3: CASSVTRDSNYGYTF. CDR3 nucleotide sequence: TGTGCCAGCAGCGTAACCCGGGACAGCAACTATGGCTACACCTTC.

The chain has TRBV5-4 and TRBJ2-5; weak D call: TRBD1 (6 bases). The germline CDR1 and CDR2 sequences are SGHNT and YYREEE (reference sequence). The V end was cut by 0 bases, the J end by 2 bases, with 17 bases between. This CDR3 spans 17 amino acids. The DNA for the CDR3 is TGTGCCAGCAGCTTGGGATTAAACAGGGATCGACAAGAGACCCAGTACTTC. Translated: CASSLGLNRDRQETQYF. The full variable domain, with the rest looked up from reference TRBV5-4 and TRBJ2-5, is ETGVTQSPTHLIKTRGQQVTLRCSSQSGHNTVSWYQQALGQGPQFIFQYYREEENGRGNFPPRFSGLQFPNYSSELNVNALELDDSALYLCASSLGLNRDRQETQYFGPGTRLLVL.

The chain couples TRBV13 to TRBJ2-2; 11 bases agree with TRBD2. Germline trimming cut 5 bases from V and 2 bases from J; bases unmatched to any gene: 4. This CDR3 is built from 16 residues. Per germline, CDR1 PRHDT and CDR2 FYEKMQ (reference sequence). CDR3 sequence (DNA): TGTGCCAGCAGCAAACTAGCGGGAGTTAACACCGGGGAGCTGTTTTTT. Encoded protein: CASSKLAGVNTGELFF.

The chain is built from TRBV25-1 and TRBJ2-3; the D gene is possibly TRBD2 (5 bases). Germline V lookup: CDR1 MGHDK, CDR2 SYGVNS. CDR3 length equals 16 residues. Trimming stripped 3 bases from V and 1 base from J, with 14 bases between. The CDR3 DNA reads as TGTGCCAGCAGTGATAGCGACACCTTCCGCACAGATACGCAGTATTTT. Translation: CASSDSDTFRTDTQYF.

This chain links TRBV5-1 with TRBJ1-1; 7 bases fit TRBD1. CDR3 size: 17 residues. The V and J ends lost 2 bases and 1 base, in that order; junction bases with no gene match: 11. The germline V gene encodes CDR1 SGHRS and CDR2 YFSETQ. CDR3 in amino acids: CASSFRQERQGNTEAFF. For the CDR3, the DNA is TGCGCCAGCAGCTTTCGGCAGGAAAGACAGGGGAACACTGAAGCTTTCTTT.

This chain links TRBV6-6 with TRBJ1-5, with D unresolved. The V gene's germline CDR1 is MNHNY and CDR2 SVGAGI (reference sequence). This CDR3 region has 15 residues. V was trimmed by 6 bases and J by 1 base, leaving 13 bases between them. The CDR3 region has the DNA TGTGCCAGCAGCGCGGACCCGGGGAGCAATCAGCCCCAGCATTTT. Its protein is CASSADPGSNQPQHF.